Listed here are 19 T cell receptor beta chains from one sample, sequenced in a study of T cell clones after liver transplantation. Here immunoSEQ multiplex PCR was the method, and the copy in TCRdb shows in-frame clones only, minus some. The data hold tens of thousands of clones, with over 70% observed a single time. Sequencing used CD4+ T cells from blood, obtained 12 months after liver transplant. All receptors derive from a human patient who received a liver transplant. Among the T cells, some may be from the graft donor.

This clone showed up just once. V gene TRBV11-2 combines with J gene TRBJ2-1; possibly TRBD2 for D (5 bases). The CDR3 is made up of 15 amino acids. The V and J ends lost 10 bases and 7 bases respectively, with 23 bases between them. Germline CDR1 is SGHAT and CDR2 is FQNNGV. CDR3 in DNA: TGTGCCACCGTGCCGGTGGCGGCCCGCGGGAATGAGCAGTTCTTC. This codes for CATVPVAARGNEQFF.

This clone has a handful of counts. This chain joins TRBV5-6 and TRBJ2-7; D uncertain. The CDR3 loop spans 15 amino acids. Trimming left V 2 bases short and J 2 bases short, with 14 bases between. CDR1 and CDR2 from the germline V gene are SGHDT and YYEEEE. The CDR3 spells CASSFDQVPTYEQYF. The CDR3 nucleotides read TGTGCCAGCAGCTTCGATCAGGTGCCAACCTACGAGCAGTACTTC. The entire variable domain, with the rest obtained from reference TRBV5-6 and TRBJ2-7, is as follows: DAGVTQSPTHLIKTRGQQVTLRCSPKSGHDTVSWYQQALGQGPQFIFQYYEEEERQRGNFPDRFSGHQFPNYSSELNVNALLLGDSALYLCASSFDQVPTYEQYFGPGTRLTVT.

V is TRBV11-3 and J is TRBJ2-2, with 8 bases aligning to TRBD2. The CDR3 is made up of 16 amino acids. Looked up from germline, CDR1 is SGHNT and CDR2 is YENEEA. V was pared by 1 base and J by 5 bases, with 6 bases of the junction left unmatched. CDR3 residues: CASSLGHASGTGELFF. The CDR3, as DNA: TGTGCCAGCAGCTTAGGGCATGCTAGCGGGACCGGGGAGCTGTTTTTT.

This sequence joins TRBV19 and TRBJ2-7, with 10 bases fitting TRBD1. Germline V gives CDR1 LNHDA, CDR2 SQIVND (reference sequence). V lost 3 bases and J lost 3; bases outside the gene matches: 2. There are 14 residues in the CDR3. CDR3 in DNA: TGTGCCAGTAGTATGGGGACAGGGGTCTACGAGCAGTACTTC. It specifies CASSMGTGVYEQYF.

The chain has TRBV14 and TRBJ2-1, with D unclear. Trimming pared 1 base from V and 2 bases from J, leaving 15 bases between. CDR3 size: 17 residues. Germline CDR1 reads SGHDN; CDR2 reads FVKESK. CDR3 DNA sequence: TGTGCCAGCAGCCAAGGACACCGTGACTTCCCCTACAATGAGCAGTTCTTC. This encodes CASSQGHRDFPYNEQFF.

The V and J genes are TRBV6-1 and TRBJ2-5; 15 bases line up with TRBD2. J gave up 13 bases and V 6 bases, and 12 bases lay outside the gene matches. Germline CDR1 and CDR2: MNHNS and SASEGT. This CDR3 has 15 residues. CDR3 bases: TGTGCCAGCAGCTCCGGGACTAGCGGGAGGACCCCCCCGTACTTC. Its translation: CASSSGTSGRTPPYF.

This clone was seen only once. The gene calls are TRBV29-1 and TRBJ2-1; D gene unclear. The V gene lost 4 bases and the J gene lost 5 bases, with 9 bases spanning the gap. CDR1 is SQVTM and CDR2 is ANQGSEA in the germline V gene. The length of the CDR3 is 12 residues. Written as DNA, the CDR3 is TGCAGCGTTGCGGGTAGGCACAATGAGCAGTTCTTC. Translating gives CSVAGRHNEQFF.

This clone occurred a few times. The chain employs TRBV27 and TRBJ1-5, with 8 bases that match TRBD1. The germline V gene has CDR1 MNHEY and CDR2 SMNVEV (reference sequence). The length of the CDR3 is 13 residues. V lost 4 bases and J lost 6; bases outside the gene matches: 2. The CDR3 nucleotides are TGTGCCAGCAGTTACAGGGGGGGTCAGCCCCAGCATTTT. Translation: CASSYRGGQPQHF.

The rearrangement links TRBV5-1 to TRBJ1-2; D is undetermined. The V end was cut by 3 bases, the J end by 4 bases, with 16 bases between. This CDR3 region has 15 residues. Germline V CDR1 and CDR2: SGHRS, YFSETQ. In DNA, the CDR3 is TGCGCCAGCAGCTATACGGTGGGAGTTGGCTATGGCTACACCTTC. Its protein product is CASSYTVGVGYGYTF.

This sequence joins TRBV7-6 and TRBJ2-1, with D perhaps matching TRBD1 or TRBD2 (5 bases each). This CDR3 is 12 amino acids long. Germline V CDR1 and CDR2: SGHVS, FNYEAQ. Trimming pared 4 bases from V and 8 bases from J, leaving 9 bases between. The CDR3 protein is CASSSQGHEQFF. CDR3 sequence (DNA): TGTGCCAGCAGCTCCCAGGGACATGAGCAGTTCTTC.

V and J are TRBV12-2 and TRBJ2-2. TRBV12-2 is classified as a pseudogene. This CDR3 is built from 21 residues. The CDR3 sequence is CASRLGGARTDTSANTGELFF. The CDR3 DNA is TGTGCAAGTCGCTTAGGGGGGGCTAGGACCGACACTTCAGCGAACACCGGGGAGCTGTTTTTT.

The chain uses TRBV7-2 and TRBJ2-7; a weak D match, TRBD2 (6 bases). V was pared by 2 bases and J by 0 bases, with 23 bases between. The CDR3 length is 19 residues. Germline CDR1 and CDR2: SGHTA and FQGNSA. This CDR3 reads CASSLRGSRGVADSYEQYF. For the CDR3, the DNA is TGTGCCAGCAGCTTAAGGGGATCGCGGGGTGTTGCCGACTCCTACGAGCAGTACTTC.

The CDR3, as DNA: TGTGCCAGCAGCCCAGACGGCAGCACAGATACGCAGTATTTT. Amino acids: CASSPDGSTDTQYF. The chain couples TRBV7-2 to TRBJ2-3, with D uncertain. CDR1 is SGHTA, CDR2 FQGNSA, per germline. Trimming took 5 bases from V and 0 from J, leaving 9 bases between them. CDR3 length: 14 amino acids.

The chain recombines TRBV2 with TRBJ1-5; D is perhaps TRBD1 (6 bases). The germline gives CDR1 SNHLY, CDR2 FYNNEI. The CDR3 has 15 residues. Trimming stripped 7 bases from V and 2 bases from J, with 15 bases between. In DNA, the CDR3 is TGTGCCAGCATTCCGGACAGTCTCGGCAATCAGCCCCAGCATTTT. Translation gives CASIPDSLGNQPQHF. Filled out from reference TRBV2 and TRBJ1-5, the complete variable domain reads EPEVTQTPSHQVTQMGQEVILRCVPISNHLYFYWYRQILGQKVEFLVSFYNNEISEKSEIFDDQFSVERPDGSNFTLKIRSTKLEDSAMYFCASIPDSLGNQPQHFGDGTRLSIL.

The chain links TRBV5-1 to TRBJ2-1; 8 bases match TRBD2. Trimming took 4 bases from V and 1 from J; bases not matched to a gene: 4. Germline V lookup: CDR1 SGHRS, CDR2 YFSETQ. This CDR3 has 15 residues. The CDR3 nucleotides are TGCGCCAGCAGCATACTAGCGGAATCCTACAATGAGCAGTTCTTC. Translating gives CASSILAESYNEQFF.

The chain is built from TRBV5-1 and TRBJ2-1; D assignment may be TRBD1 or TRBD2 (6 bases each). Germline-derived CDR1 and CDR2 are SGHRS and YFSETQ. V lost 4 bases to trimming and J lost 1 base, with 12 bases between them. This CDR3 has 15 residues. DNA for the CDR3: TGCGCCAGCAGCGGGGGGACACGGTCCTACAATGAGCAGTTCTTC. Amino acids: CASSGGTRSYNEQFF. Full variable domain (missing parts from reference TRBV5-1 and TRBJ2-1): KAGVTQTPRYLIKTRGQQVTLSCSPISGHRSVSWYQQTPGQGLQFLFEYFSETQRNKGNFPGRFSGRQFSNSRSEMNVSTLELGDSALYLCASSGGTRSYNEQFFGPGTRLTVL.

The gene calls are TRBV18 and TRBJ2-1; 9 bases agree with TRBD1. V dropped 8 bases and J dropped 12; count of bases not matched to a gene: 14. The CDR3 sequence is 14 residues long. Germline V CDR1 and CDR2: KGHSH, LQKENI. The CDR3 DNA reads TGTGCCAGCCCATCTTCCGGGACAGGGTCAGGGCAGTTCTTC. Protein product: CASPSSGTGSGQFF.

The chain is built from TRBV4-1 and TRBJ2-3; 11 nucleotides agree with TRBD2. Germline V lookup: CDR1 MGHRA, CDR2 YSYEKL. The CDR3 runs 15 residues. V lost 0 bases, J lost 5 bases, and 1 base stayed unmatched. In DNA form, the CDR3 reads TGCGCCAGCAGCCAAGAAGGGACTAGCGGAGATACGCAGTATTTT. Translation gives CASSQEGTSGDTQYF.

The chain recombines TRBV5-1 with TRBJ2-2; TRBD2 matches 7 bases. The V segment lost 8 bases and the J segment 5 bases; nucleotides outside the gene matches: 6. Germline-derived CDR1 and CDR2 are SGHRS and YFSETQ. This CDR3 is 13 amino acids long. This chain's CDR3 is CASTNGGTGELFF. In nucleotides, the CDR3 is TGCGCCAGTACCAACGGGGGGACCGGGGAGCTGTTTTTT.